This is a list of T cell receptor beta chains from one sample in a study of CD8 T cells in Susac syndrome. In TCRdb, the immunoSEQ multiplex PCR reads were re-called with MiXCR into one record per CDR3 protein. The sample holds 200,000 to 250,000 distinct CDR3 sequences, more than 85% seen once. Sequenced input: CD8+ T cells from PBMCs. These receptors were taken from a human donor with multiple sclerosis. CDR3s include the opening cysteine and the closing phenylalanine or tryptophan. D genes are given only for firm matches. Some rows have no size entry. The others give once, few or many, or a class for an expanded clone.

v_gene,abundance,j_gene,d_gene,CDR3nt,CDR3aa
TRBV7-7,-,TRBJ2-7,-,TGTGCTAGCAGCCGAGGACAGAACTACGAGCAGTACTTC,CASSRGQNYEQYF
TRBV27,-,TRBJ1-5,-,TGTGCCAGCAGTTTCGGGGGTCTCAATCAGCCCCAGCATTTT,CASSFGGLNQPQHF
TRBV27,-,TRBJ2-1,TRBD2,TGTGCCAGCAGACCCTTTAGCGGGAGGTCCTCCTACAATGAGCAGTTCTTC,CASRPFSGRSSYNEQFF
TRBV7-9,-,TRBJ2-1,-,TGTGCCAGCAGCGGACCGACGGACAGCTACAATGAGCAGTTCTTC,CASSGPTDSYNEQFF
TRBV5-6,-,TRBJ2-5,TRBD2,TGTGCCAGCAGCTTGGCCGGGGGGGAAGAGACCCAGTACTTC,CASSLAGGEETQYF
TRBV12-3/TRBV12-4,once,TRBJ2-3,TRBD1,TGTGCCAGCAGTCCCCCGACAGGGACCACAGATACGCAGTATTTT,CASSPPTGTTDTQYF
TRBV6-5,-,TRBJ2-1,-,TGTGCCAGCAGTTACTTCCTTGGGACTACAGGGAACTACAATGAGCAGTTCTTC,CASSYFLGTTGNYNEQFF
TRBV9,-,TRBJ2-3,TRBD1,TGTGCCAGCAGCGATCAGGACAGGGGCACAGATACGCAGTATTTT,CASSDQDRGTDTQYF
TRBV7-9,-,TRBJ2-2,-,TGTGCCAGCAGCCCACTAAATTTTGGGGAGCTGTTTTTT,CASSPLNFGELFF
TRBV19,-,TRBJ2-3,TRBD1,TGTGCCACTTCCGGGACAGGAGATCCCACAGATACGCAGTATTTT,CATSGTGDPTDTQYF
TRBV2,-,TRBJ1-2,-,TGTGCCAGCAGTGGTTCGTCGGCATCCCCCCTTAACTATGGCTACACCTTC,CASSGSSASPLNYGYTF
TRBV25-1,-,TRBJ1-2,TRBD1,TGTGCCAGCAGTGAAAGGGACAGGGAACTAATCTATGGCTACACCTTC,CASSERDRELIYGYTF
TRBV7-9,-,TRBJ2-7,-,TGTGCCAGCAGCCGACTAAGCCCAGGAGGTACCTACGAGCAGTACTTC,CASSRLSPGGTYEQYF
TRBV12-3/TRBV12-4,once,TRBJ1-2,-,TGTGCCAGCAGCCCGTCAGCCCGGGAAGGAGAGGGCGGCTACACCTTC,CASSPSAREGEGGYTF
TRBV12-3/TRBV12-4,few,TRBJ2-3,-,TGTGCCAGCAGTTTAGGGGGCGGCGGAGATACGCAGTATTTT,CASSLGGGGDTQYF
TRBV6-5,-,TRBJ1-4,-,TGTGCCAGCAGTATCGACCGGACAGAACCTAATGAAAAACTGTTTTTT,CASSIDRTEPNEKLFF
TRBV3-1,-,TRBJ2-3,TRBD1,TGTGCCAGCAGCCAAGTCGGGACAGGGGATGCAGATACGCAGTATTTT,CASSQVGTGDADTQYF
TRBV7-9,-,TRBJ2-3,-,TGTGCCAGCAGCTTACTGGATGGGCGCACAGATACGCAGTATTTT,CASSLLDGRTDTQYF
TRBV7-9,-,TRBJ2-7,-,TGTGCCAGCAGCCCTTCTTCGGCCTACGAGCAGTACTTC,CASSPSSAYEQYF
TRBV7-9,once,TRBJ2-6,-,TGTGCCAGCAGCTTCCAAGGAAGTGGAACCTCTGGGGCCAACGTCCTGACTTTC,CASSFQGSGTSGANVLTF
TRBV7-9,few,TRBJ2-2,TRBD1,TGTGCCAGCAGCCCGGGACAGGGCACCGGGGAGCTGTTTTTT,CASSPGQGTGELFF
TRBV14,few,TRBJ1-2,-,TGTGCCAGCAGTCAAGACAGATACTATGGCTACACCTTC,CASSQDRYYGYTF
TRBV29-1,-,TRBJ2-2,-,TGCAGCGTTCCGGGACAAATAAACACCGGGGAGCTGTTTTTT,CSVPGQINTGELFF
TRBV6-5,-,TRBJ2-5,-,TGTGCCAGCAGTTACTCGAGTGAGTTCGAGACCCAGTACTTC,CASSYSSEFETQYF
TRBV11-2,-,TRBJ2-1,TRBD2,TGTGCCAGCAGCACTAGCGGGGAGGGGGATGAGCAGTTCTTC,CASSTSGEGDEQFF
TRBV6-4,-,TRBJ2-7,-,TGTGCCAGCAGTGTGCGGGACAGCTACGAGCAGTACTTC,CASSVRDSYEQYF
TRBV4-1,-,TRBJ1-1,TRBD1,TGCGCCAGCAGCCAAGATGAAACCCGGACAGGGGAAGGGGATAACACTGACTTTGAAGCTTTCTTT,CASSQDETRTGEGDNTDFEAFF
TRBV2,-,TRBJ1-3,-,TGTGCCAGCAGTGGAGGGAGGGCAAGTTCTGGAAACACCATATATTTT,CASSGGRASSGNTIYF
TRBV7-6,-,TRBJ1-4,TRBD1,TGTGCCAGCACCCGGGACAGGGCGGCTGAAAAACTGTTTTTT,CASTRDRAAEKLFF
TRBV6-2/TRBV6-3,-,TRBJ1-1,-,TGTGCCAGCAGTTATGAGAACACTGAAGCTTTCTTT,CASSYENTEAFF
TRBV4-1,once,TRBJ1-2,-,TGCGCCAGCAGCCAATCCCGCGGGGATTTCTATGGCTACACCTTC,CASSQSRGDFYGYTF
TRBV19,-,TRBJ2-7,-,TGTGCCAGTAGTATGACAGACCACGTCTACGAGCAGTACTTC,CASSMTDHVYEQYF
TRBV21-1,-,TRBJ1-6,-,TGTGCCAGCACAAAGAGGAGACAGGGTAATTCACCCCTCCACTTT,CASTKRRQGNSPLHF
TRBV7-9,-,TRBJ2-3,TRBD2,TGTGCCAGCAGCTCCAGCGGGACGTCCACAGATACGCAGTATTTT,CASSSSGTSTDTQYF
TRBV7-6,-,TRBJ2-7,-,TGTGCCAGCAGCTTAAACCGAAACTACGAGCAGTACTTC,CASSLNRNYEQYF
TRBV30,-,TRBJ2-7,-,TGTGCCTGGTTCCCATCCGGCAGGGGTTTTTCCTACGAGCAGTACTTC,CAWFPSGRGFSYEQYF
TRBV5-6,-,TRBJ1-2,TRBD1,TGTGCCAGCAACTTTGGGACAGGGGGCCTTGGCTACACCTTC,CASNFGTGGLGYTF
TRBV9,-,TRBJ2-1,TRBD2,TGTGCCAGCAGCCCCCCCACTAGCGGGACCTACAATGAGCAGTTCTTC,CASSPPTSGTYNEQFF
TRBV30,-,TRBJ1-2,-,TGTGCCTGGAGTTGGGCCGTTCTTAACTATGGCTACACCTTC,CAWSWAVLNYGYTF
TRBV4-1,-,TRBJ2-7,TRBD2,TGCGCCAGCAGCCCTCAGACCAGCGGGAGGTCCTACGAGCAGTACTTC,CASSPQTSGRSYEQYF